The sequence of this T cell receptor beta chain was determined in a study of blood T cells in healthy people across ages (dated by TCRdb to about 2015). General notes on the study: Template switching captured roughly one uniquely barcoded TCR beta cDNA molecule per two T cells in model experiments. Age-related changes in TCR beta repertoire diversity were measured in the study by deep sequencing normalized with unique cDNA molecular identifiers. The donors were split into four age groups: young (average 16 years), middle-aged (about 40), aged (more than 55) and long-lived (roughly 86). Donors of different ages were randomly distributed across sequencing lanes to avoid experimental bias. For two donors (one aged 18 to 29 and one aged 80 or older), the study analyzed two additional independent replicas of 1 million unique cDNA reads from the same blood draw. Beyond this particular receptor, the publication reports: The CMV infection status of donors was not known, potentially confounding age-related changes in expanded clonotypes. Since profiling was done on bulk unsorted PBMCs, naive and antigen-experienced compartments could not be conclusively compared. There was a strong correlation between observed TCR beta diversity and the percentage of naive T cells measured by flow cytometry. Observed TCR beta diversity per million T cells fell roughly linearly with age, and a significant reduction was already apparent by age about 36. Total diversity estimates from one million sequenced T cells were considered lower bounds and underestimates. The long-lived group showed more naive CD4+ T cells, fewer expanded clones and increased TCR diversity than the aged group, suggesting age selection.

Receptor libraries were prepared by 5' RACE. Sequencing was performed on an Illumina HiSeq 2500. The second PCR ran for about 6 to 12 cycles and used a J-beta primer mix along with a sample-barcoded 5' primer. A unique molecular identifier was introduced onto each TCR beta cDNA molecule by a template-switch 5' adaptor carrying 12 random nucleotides. At least 3 million CDR3-containing paired-end reads were obtained from each sample. The Mint cDNA synthesis kit, primed by a TRBC-specific oligonucleotide, was used to synthesize first-strand cDNA from all RNA. All cDNA was treated with uracil-DNA glycosylase and then went through a first 18-cycle PCR with the universal primers M1SS and BC2_uni_R. On the study's bioinformatics: Normalization of each sample was performed by random selection of 1 million high-quality reads, each carrying a distinct molecular identifier. Reads sharing molecular identifiers were discarded rather than binned into consensus sequences. CDR3 identification, clonotype clustering and error correction used MiTCR with a Q25 quality threshold and the strictest error-elimination algorithm. Lower-bound total TCR beta diversity was estimated with a nonparametric unseen species model using Euler transformation. The public sequencing data were trimmed at Q25 with fastp and processed into clonotypes with MiXCR by TCRdb, which kept only in-frame beta chains. Entries are consolidated by CDR3 protein sequence, retaining the most common genes and DNA. These V and J calls are TCRdb output, not the study's own analysis. For this sample there are over a million distinct CDR3 sequences; around 45% appear just once. The top ten clonotypes cover 18% of the sample.

This clonotype was detected many times. The specificity of this receptor is unknown. One base away there is no much larger clone; base qualities are not given. The donors were about 40 Caucasian individuals from Russia, aged 6 to 90 years, who were systemically healthy. Each donor gave about 9.2 milliliters of peripheral blood, drawn into EDTA-treated Vacutainer tubes. Ficoll-Paque density-gradient centrifugation was used to isolate PBMCs, with at least 7 million obtained per sample. Trizol reagent was used to extract total RNA from PBMCs, with at least 5.5 micrograms per sample. For every donor, an aliquot of PBMCs went through flow cytometry to measure the percentages of naive CD45RAhigh/CD27high T cells. What was sequenced was blood. This receptor was identified in a woman in her sixties or seventies in good health.

CDR3 protein: CSVGGQGEQFF. The nucleotide sequence reads TGCAGCGTAGGGGGACAGGGAGAGCAGTTCTTC. The rearranged segments are TRBV29-1 and TRBJ2-1, with 9 junctional bases fitting TRBD1. Including the terminal cysteine and phenylalanine, the CDR3 comprises 11 residues. Only the CDR3 DNA stays, 33 bases, in frame from base 1. The germline V gene provides CDR1 SQVTM and CDR2 ANQGSEA. The V end gives up 6 bases and the J end 10 bases, leaving 4 bases in the junction not matched to a gene.